This T cell receptor (beta chain) was found in a study of OX40 agonist ivuxolimab in advanced cancers. At the level of the study: Cohort: around 83% men, mean age around 55, aged roughly 20 to 79.

Sequencing used immunoSEQ multiplex PCR; TCRdb keeps in-frame clones, though not all of them. The sample consists of over 60,000 clones, roughly nine tenths of them appearing once. CDR3 length: 14 amino acids. Germline values: CDR1 SNHLY, CDR2 FYNNEI. Trimming pared 3 bases from V and 2 bases from J, leaving 10 bases between. Material: CD4+ or CD8+ T cells sorted from blood, obtained in a trial of the OX40 agonist ivuxolimab. This sequence originates from an adult with an advanced solid tumor such as melanoma, head and neck, liver or kidney cancer. The genes are TRBV2 and TRBJ1-1; no reliable D call. The CDR3: CASSDGTINTEAFF. CDR3 DNA sequence: TGTGCCAGCAGTGACGGAACTATCAACACTGAAGCTTTCTTT.